This entry lists 15 T cell receptor beta chains sequenced from one sample in a study of tissue T cells after allogeneic stem cell transplantation (dated by TCRdb to about 2022). The receptor library was made with the immunoSEQ multiplex PCR assay. TCRdb limited this immuneACCESS table to in-frame rearrangements with V and J called. A share of clones is missing; checked studies link under half to unresolved V genes, and the rest is unexplained. The sample table shows over 40,000 clones, and around 70% are seen once. The ten most abundant clones make up 0.55% of the sample. Sequencing used sorted cells pooled from one or two spleens. The receptor set was obtained from a pool of C57BL/6 mice in good health.

This clone was detected a few times. Germline and genes here are mouse. The CDR3 extends 1 residue past the end of the read, so its final part is completed from the germline J gene. The V gene is TRBV4, the J gene TRBJ2-1, with D uncertain. The CDR3 totals 13 residues. Trimming took 4 bases from V and 3 from J, leaving 7 bases between them. CDR1 and CDR2 from the germline V gene are LGHDT and YNNKQL (reference sequence). CDR3 DNA, as far as it was read: TGTGCCAGCAGCTGGGGTCTCTATGCTGAGCAGTTC. Protein sequence: CASSWGLYAEQF. The full-length CDR3 reads as CASSWGLYAEQFF. Looking up the rest from reference TRBV4 and TRBJ2-1 gives the full variable domain: ETAVFQTPNYHVTQVGNEVSFNCKQTLGHDTMYWYKQDSKKLLKIMFSYNNKQLIVNETVPRRFSPQSSDKAHLNLRIKSVEPEDSAVYLCASSWGLYAEQFFGPGTRLTVL.

On this clone itself: The listed genes are named as in mouse. Read sequence stops 1 residue before the CDR3 end, and the germline J gene provides the missing end. The chain uses TRBV12-2 and TRBJ2-5; TRBD2 aligns across 9 bases. The CDR3 loop spans 15 amino acids. V lost 0 bases to trimming and J lost 4 bases; unmatched junction nucleotides: 4. Per germline, CDR1 SGHLS and CDR2 HYDKME. The CDR3: CASSLNWGVEDTQYF. CDR3 DNA, as far as it was read: TGTGCCAGCTCTCTCAACTGGGGGGTGGAAGACACCCAGTAC.

Remarks on this clone: Each gene name is a mouse one. The DNA ends 1 residue before the CDR3 does, and the rest of the CDR3 is filled in from the germline J gene. The V gene is TRBV1, the J gene TRBJ2-7; perhaps TRBD1 as D (5 bases). The ends were cut back, 0 bases at V and 4 bases at J, with 7 bases in the middle. Germline V gene sequence: CDR1 NSQYPW, CDR2 LRSPGD (reference sequence). The CDR3 has 13 amino acids. The CDR3 sequence: CTCSADQGYEQYF. CDR3 DNA, as far as it was read: TGCACCTGCAGTGCAGATCAGGGATATGAACAGTAC.

This clone was seen a single time. Genes and germline are mouse. The sequenced fragment ends 1 residue before the CDR3 boundary, so the rest is inferred from the germline J gene. The chain carries TRBV19 and TRBJ2-3; perhaps TRBD1 as D (6 bases). This CDR3 comprises 15 residues. V was cut by 6 bases and J by 0 bases, with 14 bases left in between. The germline gives CDR1 FNHDT, CDR2 SITEND (reference sequence). CDR3 DNA (partial): TGTGCCAGCACCCACACAGGGTTGAGTGCAGAAACGCTGTAT. Protein product: CASTHTGLSAETLY. The entire CDR3 protein is CASTHTGLSAETLYF. The full variable domain, rest sourced from reference TRBV19 and TRBJ2-3, is GGIITQTPKFLIGQEGQKLTLKCQQNFNHDTMYWYRQDSGKGLRLIYYSITENDLQKGDLSEGYDASREKKSSFSLTVTSAQKNEMAVFLCASTHTGLSAETLYFGSGTRLTVL.

Comment on this clone: Genes here carry mouse names. The read terminates 1 residue before the CDR3 end, so the remaining end is supplied by the germline J gene. Within the sample, other DNA sequences also encode this same CDR3. This chain uses TRBV2 with TRBJ2-5; weak D call: TRBD2 (5 bases). The length of the CDR3 is 15 residues. Germline lookup yields CDR1 LGHNA and CDR2 YSYQKL. Trimming shortened V by 0 bases and J by 0 bases, and 7 bases separated the two germline ends. CDR3 protein: CASSQDWGNQDTQYF. The part of the CDR3 DNA that was read is TGTGCCAGCAGCCAAGATTGGGGTAACCAAGACACCCAGTAC.

Comment on this clone: Mouse gene names and germline throughout. From the germline J gene comes the end of the CDR3, since the read stops 1 residue before it. The chain recombines TRBV3 with TRBJ1-3; D is possibly TRBD1 (5 bases). The CDR3 covers 14 residues. Trimming removed 2 bases at V and 5 bases at J, with 10 bases between. Per germline, CDR1 SNHLY and CDR2 FYNGKV (reference sequence). CDR3 sequence: CASSLSAGRNTLYF. The covered CDR3 bases are TGTGCCAGCAGCTTATCTGCAGGGAGAAATACGCTCTAT.

For this clone: The gene names here belong to mouse. The read terminates 1 residue before the CDR3 end, so the remaining end is supplied by the germline J gene. The gene calls are TRBV12-2 and TRBJ2-1; 12 bases align to TRBD2. The CDR3 totals 18 residues. Losses at the gene ends were 3 bases for V and 1 base for J; bases not matched to a gene: 9. Germline-derived CDR1 and CDR2 are SGHLS and HYDKME. The chain's CDR3 is CASSSPGLGGLNYAEQFF. The CDR3 bases that were read are TGTGCCAGCTCTTCCCCGGGACTGGGGGGCCTAAACTATGCTGAGCAGTTC.

As for this clone: Genes and germline come from the mouse. The read ends 1 residue before the CDR3 terminus; that terminus is restored from the germline J gene. This same CDR3 is encoded by further DNA sequences in the sample. The gene calls are TRBV3 and TRBJ2-7; tentatively, D is TRBD2 (6 bases). V was clipped by 1 base and J by 0 bases, with 10 bases between them. The CDR3 has 15 amino acids. Germline CDR1 SNHLY, CDR2 FYNGKV (reference sequence). Partial CDR3 DNA: TGTGCCAGCAGCTTAGATTGGGGGAGCTCCTATGAACAGTAC. Translating it yields CASSLDWGSSYEQY. From start to end, the CDR3 is CASSLDWGSSYEQYF.

On this clone: Mouse germline and gene names are used. The read ends 1 residue shy of where the CDR3 ends; the end is completed using the germline J gene. The chain employs TRBV1 and TRBJ2-2; the D gene is possibly TRBD1 (6 bases). The CDR3 is made up of 14 amino acids. V was pared by 4 bases and J by 1 base, with 7 bases between. The germline gives CDR1 NSQYPW, CDR2 LRSPGD (reference sequence). The sequenced CDR3 bases are TGCACCTGCAGTGACAGGGAAAACACCGGGCAGCTCTAC. Its translation is CTCSDRENTGQLY. The whole CDR3 sequence is CTCSDRENTGQLYF.

This clone was seen a few times. The genes and germline here are from mouse. The DNA ends 1 residue before the CDR3 does, and the rest of the CDR3 is filled in from the germline J gene. The chain links TRBV12-2 to TRBJ2-7, with D hard to call. Germline V gene lookup returns CDR1 SGHLS and CDR2 HYDKME. The germline V and J ends were trimmed by 0 bases and 3 bases, with 5 bases remaining between them. CDR3 length equals 12 residues. CDR3 DNA, as far as it was read: TGTGCCAGCTCTCTCGACAACTATGAACAGTAC. Translated, it gives CASSLDNYEQY. The full CDR3 is CASSLDNYEQYF. The full variable domain, rest sourced from reference TRBV12-2 and TRBJ2-7, is NSGVVQSPRYIIKGKGERSILKCIPISGHLSVAWYQQTQGQELKFFIQHYDKMERDKGNLPSRFSVQQFDDYHSEMNMSALELEDSAVYFCASSLDNYEQYFGPGTRLTVL.

As to this clone: The gene symbols are mouse symbols. The read stops 1 residue short of the end of the CDR3; the missing end is completed from the germline J gene. V and J are TRBV26 and TRBJ1-5; 7 positions agree with TRBD1. CDR1 is KGHPV and CDR2 is FQNQEV in the germline V gene (reference sequence). This CDR3 is built from 13 residues. V shed 4 bases, J shed 7 bases, and the junction held 4 bases outside the gene matches. This CDR3 reads CASSPPGQQAPLF. The sequenced part of the CDR3 DNA is TGTGCCAGCAGTCCTCCGGGACAGCAGGCTCCGCTT. Supplemented by reference TRBV26 and TRBJ1-5, the full variable domain reads NSKVIQTPRYLVKGQGQKAKMRCIPEKGHPVVFWYQQNKNNEFKFLINFQNQEVLQQIDMTEKRFSAECPSNSPCSLEIQSSEAGDSALYLCASSPPGQQAPLFGEGTRLSVL.

Notes on this clone: Genes and germline are mouse. The CDR3 extends 1 residue past the end of the read, so its final part is completed from the germline J gene. This chain uses TRBV2 with TRBJ2-4; 9 nucleotides align to TRBD1. Trimming removed 4 bases from V and 1 base from J; junction bases left unmatched: 0. The CDR3 runs 14 residues. Germline V CDR1 and CDR2: LGHNA, YSYQKL. The chain's CDR3 is CASSRDRGQNTLYF. CDR3 bases read: TGTGCCAGCAGCCGGGACAGGGGTCAAAACACCTTGTAC.

Comments on this clone: Mouse names are used for the genes. Coverage ceases 1 residue before the CDR3 finishes, and the germline J gene fills in the end. The V gene is TRBV4, the J gene TRBJ2-7; D is unclear. The CDR3 contains 11 residues. Per the germline V gene, CDR1 is LGHDT and CDR2 is YNNKQL (reference sequence). Trimming took 4 bases from V and 5 from J, leaving 6 bases between them. Incomplete CDR3 DNA: TGTGCCAGCAGCTCTCAAAATGAACAGTAC. This gives the protein CASSSQNEQY. In full, the CDR3 reads CASSSQNEQYF.

This clone was seen a single time. Mouse names are used for the genes. The missing CDR3 end, 1 residue past where the read stops, is filled in from the germline J gene. Distinct nucleotide sequences in the sample also encode this CDR3. The chain recombines TRBV13-2 with TRBJ2-5, with D hard to call. Germline assignment: CDR1 NNHNN and CDR2 SYGAGS (reference sequence). V lost 0 bases and J lost 6, with 2 bases in between. The CDR3 has 11 residues. This CDR3 is CASGDADTQYF. CDR3 bases read: TGTGCCAGCGGTGATGCGGACACCCAGTAC.

Note on this clone: The germline and genes are mouse ones. Read data end 1 residue before the CDR3 end; the end is taken from the germline J gene. The chain recombines TRBV2 with TRBJ2-5; D unclear. CDR3 length equals 13 residues. Germline lookup yields CDR1 LGHNA and CDR2 YSYQKL. Deletions cut 1 base from V and 3 bases from J, with 5 bases between. The CDR3 here is CASSQVQQDTQYF. The part of the CDR3 DNA that was read is TGTGCCAGCAGCCAAGTACAACAAGACACCCAGTAC.